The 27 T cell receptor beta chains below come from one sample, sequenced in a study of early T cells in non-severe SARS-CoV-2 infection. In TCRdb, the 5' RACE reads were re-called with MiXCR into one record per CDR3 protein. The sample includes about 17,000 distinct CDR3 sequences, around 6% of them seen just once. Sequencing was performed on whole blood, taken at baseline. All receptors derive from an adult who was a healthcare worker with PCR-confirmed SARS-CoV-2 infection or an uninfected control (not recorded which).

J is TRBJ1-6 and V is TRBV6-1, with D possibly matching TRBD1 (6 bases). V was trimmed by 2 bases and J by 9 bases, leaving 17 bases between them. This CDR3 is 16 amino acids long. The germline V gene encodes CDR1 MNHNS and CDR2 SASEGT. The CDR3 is CASSESVGGRISPLHF. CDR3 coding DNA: TGTGCCAGCAGTGAATCTGTGGGGGGCCGTATTTCACCCCTCCACTTT.

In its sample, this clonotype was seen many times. DNA for the CDR3: TGCGCCAGCAGAACAGGGGGCTGGGACACTGAAGCTTTCTTT. The encoded protein is CASRTGGWDTEAFF. This chain links TRBV10-2 with TRBJ1-1; 9 bases map to TRBD1. The CDR3 totals 14 residues. From germline, CDR1 is WSHSY and CDR2 SAAADI. With V trimmed by 6 bases and J by 3 bases, 5 bases remained unmatched.

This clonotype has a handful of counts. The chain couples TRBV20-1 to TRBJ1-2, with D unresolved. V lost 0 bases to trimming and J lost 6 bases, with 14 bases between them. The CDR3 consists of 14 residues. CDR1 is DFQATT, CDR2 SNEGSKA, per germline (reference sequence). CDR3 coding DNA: TGCAGTGCTAGAGATCTCGGGATTCAGAATGGCTACACCTTC. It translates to CSARDLGIQNGYTF.

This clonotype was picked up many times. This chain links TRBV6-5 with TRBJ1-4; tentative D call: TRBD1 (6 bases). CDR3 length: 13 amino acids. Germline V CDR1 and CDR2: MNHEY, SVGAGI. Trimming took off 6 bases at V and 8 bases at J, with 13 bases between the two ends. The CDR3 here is CASSPGVWEKLFF. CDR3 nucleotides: TGTGCCAGCAGCCCAGGGGTCTGGGAAAAACTGTTTTTT.

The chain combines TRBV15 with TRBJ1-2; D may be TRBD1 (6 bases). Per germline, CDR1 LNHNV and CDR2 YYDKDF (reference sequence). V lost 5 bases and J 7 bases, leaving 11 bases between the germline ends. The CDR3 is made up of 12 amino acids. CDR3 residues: CATSFPGVGYTF. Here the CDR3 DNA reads TGTGCCACCAGCTTTCCAGGGGTTGGCTACACCTTC.

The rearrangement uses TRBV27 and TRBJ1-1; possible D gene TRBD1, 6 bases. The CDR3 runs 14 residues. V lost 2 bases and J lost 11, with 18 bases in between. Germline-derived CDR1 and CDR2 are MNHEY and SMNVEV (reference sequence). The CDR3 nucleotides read TGTGCCAGCAGTTTAAACCCCCGGACAGCTGTCGCTTTCTTT. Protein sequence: CASSLNPRTAVAFF.

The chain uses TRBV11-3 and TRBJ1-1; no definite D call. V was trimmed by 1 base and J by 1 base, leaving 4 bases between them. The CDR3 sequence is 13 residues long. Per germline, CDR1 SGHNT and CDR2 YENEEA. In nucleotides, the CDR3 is TGTGCCAGCAGCTTAGGGAGGAACACTGAAGCTTTCTTT. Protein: CASSLGRNTEAFF.

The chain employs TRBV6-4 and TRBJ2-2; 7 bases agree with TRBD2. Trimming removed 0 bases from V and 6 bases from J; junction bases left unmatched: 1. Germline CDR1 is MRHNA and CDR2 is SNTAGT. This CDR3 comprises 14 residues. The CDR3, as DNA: TGTGCCAGCAGTGACTCGGGGGGGGCCGGGGAGCTGTTTTTT. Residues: CASSDSGGAGELFF.

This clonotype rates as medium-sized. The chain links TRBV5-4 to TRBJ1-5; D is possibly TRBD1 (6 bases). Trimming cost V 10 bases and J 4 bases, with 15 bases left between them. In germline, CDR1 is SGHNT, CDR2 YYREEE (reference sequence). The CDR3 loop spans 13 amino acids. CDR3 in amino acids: CAVRQDLNQPQHF. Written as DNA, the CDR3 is TGTGCCGTCAGACAGGACCTAAATCAGCCCCAGCATTTT.

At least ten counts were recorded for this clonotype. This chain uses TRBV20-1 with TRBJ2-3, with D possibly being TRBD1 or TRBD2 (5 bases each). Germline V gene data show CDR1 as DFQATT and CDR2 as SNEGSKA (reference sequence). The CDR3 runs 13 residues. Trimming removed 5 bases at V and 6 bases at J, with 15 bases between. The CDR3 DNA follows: TGCAGTGCTGTTGGGACCCCGACGGATACGCAGTATTTT. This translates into CSAVGTPTDTQYF.

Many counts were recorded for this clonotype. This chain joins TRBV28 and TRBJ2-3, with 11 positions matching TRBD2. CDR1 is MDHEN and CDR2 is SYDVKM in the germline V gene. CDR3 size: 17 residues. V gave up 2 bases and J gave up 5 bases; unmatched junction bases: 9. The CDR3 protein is CASSLRRSSGGRDTQYF. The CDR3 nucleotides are TGTGCCAGCAGTTTACGGCGATCTAGCGGGGGGAGAGATACGCAGTATTTT.

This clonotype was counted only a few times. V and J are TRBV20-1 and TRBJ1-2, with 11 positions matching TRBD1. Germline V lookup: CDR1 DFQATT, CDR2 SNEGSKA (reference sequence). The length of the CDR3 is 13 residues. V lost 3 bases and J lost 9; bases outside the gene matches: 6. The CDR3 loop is CSASRTGGLSYTF. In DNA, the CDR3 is TGCAGTGCTAGCCGGACAGGGGGCTTGAGCTACACCTTC.

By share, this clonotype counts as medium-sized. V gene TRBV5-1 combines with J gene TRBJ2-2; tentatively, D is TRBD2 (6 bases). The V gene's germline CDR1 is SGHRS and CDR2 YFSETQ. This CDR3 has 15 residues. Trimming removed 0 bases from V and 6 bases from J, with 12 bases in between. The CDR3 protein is CASSLGRGFSGELFF. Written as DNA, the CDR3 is TGCGCCAGCAGCTTGGGCCGGGGGTTCTCCGGGGAGCTGTTTTTT.

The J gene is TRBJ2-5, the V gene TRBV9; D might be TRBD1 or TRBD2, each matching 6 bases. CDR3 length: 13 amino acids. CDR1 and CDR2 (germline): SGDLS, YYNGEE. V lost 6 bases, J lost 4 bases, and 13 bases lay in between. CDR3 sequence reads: CASNNGGGETQYF. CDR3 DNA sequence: TGTGCCAGCAACAACGGGGGCGGAGAGACCCAGTACTTC.

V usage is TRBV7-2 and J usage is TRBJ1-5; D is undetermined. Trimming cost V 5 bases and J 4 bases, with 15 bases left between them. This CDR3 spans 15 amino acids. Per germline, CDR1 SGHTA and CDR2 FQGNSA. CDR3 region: CASSERRFPNQPQHF. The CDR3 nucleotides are TGTGCCAGCAGCGAAAGACGGTTCCCAAATCAGCCCCAGCATTTT.

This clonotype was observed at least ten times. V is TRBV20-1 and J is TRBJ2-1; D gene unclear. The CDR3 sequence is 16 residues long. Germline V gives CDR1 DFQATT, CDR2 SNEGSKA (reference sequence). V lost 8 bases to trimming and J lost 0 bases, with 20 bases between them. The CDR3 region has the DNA TGCAGTCCAACCCCGGCGGAATATAGCTCCTACAATGAGCAGTTCTTC. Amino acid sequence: CSPTPAEYSSYNEQFF.

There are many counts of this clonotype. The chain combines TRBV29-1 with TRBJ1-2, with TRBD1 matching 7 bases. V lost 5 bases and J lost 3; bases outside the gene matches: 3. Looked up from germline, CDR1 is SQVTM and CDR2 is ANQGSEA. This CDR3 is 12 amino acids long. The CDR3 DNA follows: TGCAGCGTTAAAACAGGGGACTATGGCTACACCTTC. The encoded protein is CSVKTGDYGYTF.

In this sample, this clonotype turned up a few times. CDR3 loop: CASSLAGQDYGYTF. In DNA, the CDR3 is TGTGCCAGCAGCTTAGCGGGCCAGGACTATGGCTACACCTTC. The chain uses TRBV7-2 and TRBJ1-2; D gene uncertain. CDR1 and CDR2 (germline): SGHTA, FQGNSA. The CDR3 sequence is 14 residues long. V was pared by 0 bases and J by 3 bases, with 8 bases between. Full variable domain (outside the CDR3, taken from reference TRBV7-2 and TRBJ1-2): GAGVSQSPSNKVTEKGKDVELRCDPISGHTALYWYRQSLGQGLEFLIYFQGNSAPDKSGLPSDRFSAERTGGSVSTLTIQRTQQEDSAVYLCASSLAGQDYGYTFGSGTRLTVV.

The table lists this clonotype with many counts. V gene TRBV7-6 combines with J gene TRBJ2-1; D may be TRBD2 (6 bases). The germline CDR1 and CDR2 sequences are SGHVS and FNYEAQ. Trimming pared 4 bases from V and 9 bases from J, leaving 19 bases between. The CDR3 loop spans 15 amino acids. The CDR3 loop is CASSSTVQLAIEQFF. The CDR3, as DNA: TGTGCCAGCAGCTCAACAGTTCAACTAGCTATTGAGCAGTTCTTC.

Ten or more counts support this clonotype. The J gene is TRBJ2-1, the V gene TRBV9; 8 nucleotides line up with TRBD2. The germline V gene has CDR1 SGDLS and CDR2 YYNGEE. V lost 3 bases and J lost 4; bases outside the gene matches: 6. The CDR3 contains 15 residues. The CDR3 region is CASSAGLVFYNEQFF. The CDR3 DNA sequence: TGTGCCAGCAGCGCGGGACTAGTCTTTTACAATGAGCAGTTCTTC.

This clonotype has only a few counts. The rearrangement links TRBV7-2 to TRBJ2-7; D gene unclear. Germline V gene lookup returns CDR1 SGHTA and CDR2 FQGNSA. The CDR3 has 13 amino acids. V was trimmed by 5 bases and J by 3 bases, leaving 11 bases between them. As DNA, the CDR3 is TGTGCCAGCAGCCATTCGGCCAACTACGAGCAGTACTTC. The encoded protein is CASSHSANYEQYF.

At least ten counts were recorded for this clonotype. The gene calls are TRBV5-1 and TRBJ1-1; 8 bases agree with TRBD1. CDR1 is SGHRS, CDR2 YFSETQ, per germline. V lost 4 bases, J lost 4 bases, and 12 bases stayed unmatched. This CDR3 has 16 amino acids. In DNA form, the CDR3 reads TGCGCCAGCAGCCTTCCAGGGGGCGCGGGTGGCACTGAAGCTTTCTTT. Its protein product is CASSLPGGAGGTEAFF. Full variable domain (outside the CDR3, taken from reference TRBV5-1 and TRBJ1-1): KAGVTQTPRYLIKTRGQQVTLSCSPISGHRSVSWYQQTPGQGLQFLFEYFSETQRNKGNFPGRFSGRQFSNSRSEMNVSTLELGDSALYLCASSLPGGAGGTEAFFGQGTRLTVV.

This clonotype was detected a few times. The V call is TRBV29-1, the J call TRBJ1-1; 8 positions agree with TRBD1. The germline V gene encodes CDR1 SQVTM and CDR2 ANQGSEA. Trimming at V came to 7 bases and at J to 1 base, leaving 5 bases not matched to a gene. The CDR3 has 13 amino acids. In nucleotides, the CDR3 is TGCAGCGCCGGACAGGGCGGGAACACTGAAGCTTTCTTT. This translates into CSAGQGGNTEAFF.

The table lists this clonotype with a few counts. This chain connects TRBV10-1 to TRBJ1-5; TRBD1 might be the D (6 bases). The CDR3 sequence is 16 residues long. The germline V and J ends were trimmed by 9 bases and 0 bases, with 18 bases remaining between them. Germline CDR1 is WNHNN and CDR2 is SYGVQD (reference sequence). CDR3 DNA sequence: TGCGCCAGTAGGGACAACTCAAACTATAGCAATCAGCCCCAGCATTTT. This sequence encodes CASRDNSNYSNQPQHF.

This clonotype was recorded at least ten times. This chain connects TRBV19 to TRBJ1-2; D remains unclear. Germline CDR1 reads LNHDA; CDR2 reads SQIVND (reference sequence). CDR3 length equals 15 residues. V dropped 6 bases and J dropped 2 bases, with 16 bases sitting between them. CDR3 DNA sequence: TGTGCCAGTAGCCATGCCGAAGGGCTCAACTATGGCTACACCTTC. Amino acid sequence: CASSHAEGLNYGYTF.

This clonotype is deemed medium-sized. In DNA, the CDR3 is TGCGCCAGCAGTGATCTTGGGGGGGCCTGGGACACCGGGGAGCTGTTTTTT. Protein sequence: CASSDLGGAWDTGELFF. The V gene is TRBV10-2, the J gene TRBJ2-2; D perhaps matches TRBD2 (7 bases). Per the germline V gene, CDR1 is WSHSY and CDR2 is SAAADI. The CDR3 sequence is 17 residues long. Trimming took 3 bases from V and 3 from J, leaving 17 bases between them.

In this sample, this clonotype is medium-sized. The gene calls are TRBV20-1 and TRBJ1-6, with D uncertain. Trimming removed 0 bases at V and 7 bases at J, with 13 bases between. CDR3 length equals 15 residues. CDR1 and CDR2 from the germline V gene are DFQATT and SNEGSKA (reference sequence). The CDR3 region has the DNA TGCAGTGCTAGAGACAATGGACGTGAGAATTCACCCCTCCACTTT. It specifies CSARDNGRENSPLHF.